The 13 T cell receptor beta chains listed next were all sequenced from one sample in a study of Ad26.COV2.S vaccination and SARS-CoV-2 variants. The table came from immunoSEQ multiplex PCR; TCRdb's copy has only in-frame clones and leaves some out. The table records approximately 340,000 clones, about 85% of them present only once. This sample's treatment: 15 to 20 received Ad26.COV2.S at low or high dose, single or two shots; roughly five received placebo; per-sample allocation not given. On day 63 after the first injection, vaccine and placebo recipients gave samples. The sample was peripheral blood, taken in a trial of Ad26.COV2.S vaccine versus placebo. Receptors originate from a person aged 18-65 years who received the Ad26.COV2.S COVID-19 vaccine or a placebo.

The chain employs TRBV6-5 and TRBJ2-7; tentatively, D is TRBD1 (6 bases). Germline CDR1 and CDR2: MNHEY and SVGAGI. This CDR3 spans 14 amino acids. V was cut by 6 bases and J by 0 bases, with 12 bases left in between. The DNA for the CDR3 is TGTGCCAGCAGAGGTAGACAGGACTCCTACGAGCAGTACTTC. This translates into CASRGRQDSYEQYF.

The rearrangement joins TRBV6-2 or TRBV6-3 to TRBJ2-1, with TRBD1 matching 8 bases. The CDR3 is 15 residues long. With 6 bases clipped from V and 7 bases from J, the junction kept 11 bases outside the gene matches. CDR1 and CDR2 from the germline V gene are MNHEY and SVGEGT. This chain's CDR3 is CASSHRDRQMNEQFF. DNA of the CDR3: TGTGCCAGCAGCCACCGGGACAGGCAAATGAATGAGCAGTTCTTC.

The chain couples TRBV5-1 to TRBJ1-3, with 7 bases lining up with TRBD1. Looked up from germline, CDR1 is SGHRS and CDR2 is YFSETQ. V lost 3 bases to trimming and J lost 0 bases; unmatched junction nucleotides: 6. This CDR3 region has 16 residues. CDR3 amino acids: CASSSGTAGSGNTIYF. CDR3 in DNA: TGCGCCAGCAGCTCTGGGACAGCCGGCTCTGGAAACACCATATATTTT.

The rearrangement uses TRBV28 and TRBJ2-3; TRBD1 matches at 8 bases. Germline V gene sequence: CDR1 MDHEN, CDR2 SYDVKM. The V segment lost 8 bases and the J segment 4 bases; nucleotides outside the gene matches: 5. This CDR3 contains 13 residues. This CDR3 is CASDRGGSDTQYF. As DNA, the CDR3 is TGTGCCAGCGACAGGGGCGGGTCAGATACGCAGTATTTT. Complete variable domain (other parts from reference TRBV28 and TRBJ2-3): DVKVTQSSRYLVKRTGEKVFLECVQDMDHENMFWYRQDPGLGLRLIYFSYDVKMKEKGDIPEGYSVSREKKERFSLILESASTNQTSMYLCASDRGGSDTQYFGPGTRLTVL.

In its sample, this clone was seen a few times. The chain carries TRBV19 and TRBJ1-1; D unresolved. CDR1 is LNHDA and CDR2 is SQIVND in the germline V gene (reference sequence). V was clipped by 3 bases and J by 5 bases, with 10 bases between them. The CDR3 runs to 13 residues. CDR3 in amino acids: CASSIARGTEAFF. The CDR3 nucleotides are TGTGCCAGTAGTATCGCGCGTGGAACTGAAGCTTTCTTT. Full variable domain (rest looked up from reference TRBV19 and TRBJ1-1): DGGITQSPKYLFRKEGQNVTLSCEQNLNHDAMYWYRQDPGQGLRLIYYSQIVNDFQKGDIAEGYSVSREKKESFPLTVTSAQKNPTAFYLCASSIARGTEAFFGQGTRLTVV.

The chain recombines TRBV30 with TRBJ1-6; the D gene is possibly TRBD1 (5 bases). CDR3 length equals 15 residues. Germline CDR1 is GTSNPN and CDR2 is SVGIG (reference sequence). V was pared by 3 bases and J by 1 base, with 10 bases between. The CDR3 nucleotides are TGTGCCTGGAGACAGGCGAAGTCCTATAATTCACCCCTCCACTTT. Residues: CAWRQAKSYNSPLHF.

This chain links TRBV24-1 with TRBJ2-2; unclear D gene. V lost 4 bases and J lost 3, with 11 bases in between. The CDR3 runs 15 residues. Germline V gives CDR1 KGHDR, CDR2 SFDVKD. DNA of the CDR3: TGTGCCACCAGTGACCTGTCGACCCACACCGGGGAGCTGTTTTTT. This encodes CATSDLSTHTGELFF.

The rearrangement joins TRBV11-2 to TRBJ1-1; TRBD1 is a possible D gene (6 bases). The germline gives CDR1 SGHAT, CDR2 FQNNGV. The CDR3 is 15 residues long. V shed 6 bases and J shed 7 bases, with 21 bases lying between them. CDR3 bases: TGTGCCAGCAGTACTAAGAGGGGGGGCGCGAATGAAGCTTTCTTT. This codes for CASSTKRGGANEAFF.

The chain links TRBV5-1 to TRBJ1-2; 9 bases are shared with TRBD1. The CDR3 totals 13 residues. With 4 bases clipped from V and 12 bases from J, the junction kept 10 bases outside the gene matches. Germline CDR1 SGHRS, CDR2 YFSETQ. CDR3 region: CASSTGQGAADTF. The DNA for the CDR3 is TGCGCCAGCAGCACGGGACAGGGCGCTGCTGACACCTTC. The full variable domain, in which reference TRBV5-1 and TRBJ1-2 provide the parts outside the CDR3, is KAGVTQTPRYLIKTRGQQVTLSCSPISGHRSVSWYQQTPGQGLQFLFEYFSETQRNKGNFPGRFSGRQFSNSRSEMNVSTLELGDSALYLCASSTGQGAADTFGSGTRLTVV.

The chain links TRBV7-2 to TRBJ2-7, with 11 bases aligning to TRBD2. V was clipped by 4 bases and J by 7 bases; unmatched bases: 15. Germline CDR1 reads SGHTA; CDR2 reads FQGNSA. The CDR3 covers 17 residues. CDR3 sequence (DNA): TGTGCCAGCAGCTACAGCCCTGGGACTAGCGGCCCCGGGGAGCAGTACTTC. Protein product: CASSYSPGTSGPGEQYF.

This clone has a single count. The chain couples TRBV5-5 to TRBJ2-7, with 9 bases aligning to TRBD1. This CDR3 has 17 residues. The V and J ends lost 4 bases and 2 bases, in that order; junction bases with no gene match: 13. The V gene's germline CDR1 is SGHKS and CDR2 YYEKEE (reference sequence). The CDR3 protein is CASSARDRAYVPYEQYF. DNA of the CDR3: TGTGCCAGCAGCGCCCGGGACAGGGCTTATGTCCCCTACGAGCAGTACTTC.

V gene TRBV5-1 combines with J gene TRBJ2-7; TRBD1 matches at 7 bases. The CDR3 spans 13 residues. V gave up 4 bases and J gave up 3 bases; unmatched junction bases: 4. Germline lookup yields CDR1 SGHRS and CDR2 YFSETQ. CDR3 coding DNA: TGCGCCAGCAGCACGGGACAGCTCTACGAGCAGTACTTC. It codes for CASSTGQLYEQYF.

The V gene is TRBV6-1, the J gene TRBJ1-5; D may be TRBD1 (5 bases). V lost 2 bases, J lost 8 bases, and 16 bases lay in between. CDR1 is MNHNS and CDR2 is SASEGT in the germline V gene. This CDR3 is built from 15 residues. The CDR3 protein is CASSEILGHGKPQHF. In DNA, the CDR3 is TGTGCCAGCAGTGAAATTCTAGGACACGGGAAGCCCCAGCATTTT.